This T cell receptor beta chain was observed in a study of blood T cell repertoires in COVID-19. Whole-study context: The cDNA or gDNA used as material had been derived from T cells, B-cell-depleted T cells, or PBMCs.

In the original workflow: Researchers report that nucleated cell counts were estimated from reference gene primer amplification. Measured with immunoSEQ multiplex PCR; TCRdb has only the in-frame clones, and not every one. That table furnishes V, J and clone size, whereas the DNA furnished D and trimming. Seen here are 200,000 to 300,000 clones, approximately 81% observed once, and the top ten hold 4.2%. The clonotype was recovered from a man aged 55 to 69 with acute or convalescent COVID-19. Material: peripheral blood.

The chain's CDR3 is CASSSSGTGGETQYF. The CDR3 DNA is TGTGCCAGCAGTTCGTCCGGGACAGGGGGGGAGACCCAGTACTTC. V is TRBV6-5 and J is TRBJ2-5, with 11 bases matching TRBD1. CDR1 MNHEY and CDR2 SVGAGI come from the germline V gene. Trimming took 4 bases from V and 5 from J; bases not matched to a gene: 6. CDR3 size: 15 residues.